This TCR beta chain was retrieved from a study of cytomegalovirus exposure and HLA in healthy donors. Concerning this clone: No antigen is known for it.

Assay: immunoSEQ multiplex PCR; the TCRdb copy retains only in-frame clones and omits some. Here the sample spans some 120,000 clones, around 94% being singletons. The ends lost 3 bases at V and 7 bases at J; junction bases unmatched: 6. This CDR3 contains 13 residues. Germline V gives CDR1 SQVTM, CDR2 ANQGSEA. General observations from the study: Under in vitro conditions, a few CMV-associated chains were confirmed as specific for CMV antigens. Per published reports, the classifier diagnosed cytomegalovirus status with high specificity and sensitivity. Generally TCR sequences proved uncommon, though certain public TCRs appeared in numerous donors.

The specimen sequenced was PBMCs. The source of this sequence is a woman aged 18 to 35 in good health and CMV-seronegative. The chain is built from TRBV29-1 and TRBJ1-2; 9 bases align to TRBD1. CDR3 bases: TGCAGCGTTGAGTCACAGGGGGCGAGTGGCTACACCTTC. The encoded protein is CSVESQGASGYTF.